This is a list of T cell receptor beta chains from one sample in a study of cytomegalovirus exposure and HLA in healthy donors. Using immunoSEQ multiplex PCR, the repertoire was profiled, and TCRdb retains in-frame clones only, with some absent. Of 95,000 to 100,000 clones in the sample, about four fifths were seen once. Material for sequencing was PBMCs. These receptors were taken from a woman aged 35 to 49 in good health and CMV-seronegative. CDR3s include the opening cysteine and the closing phenylalanine or tryptophan. A D gene is named only where the DNA matches it firmly. Not all rows give a size; the values are once, few, many and, for expanded clones, a class.

d_gene	j_gene	abundance	v_gene	CDR3aa	CDR3nt
.	TRBJ2-2	.	TRBV11-2	CASSFMASSGELFF	TGTGCCAGCAGCTTCATGGCTTCGTCCGGGGAGCTGTTTTTT
.	TRBJ1-1	.	TRBV19	CASSGRQDTEAFF	TGTGCCAGTAGTGGAAGACAGGACACTGAAGCTTTCTTT
TRBD1	TRBJ1-5	.	TRBV7-2	CASSLVTGAGQPQHF	TGTGCCAGCAGCTTAGTGACAGGGGCAGGGCAGCCCCAGCATTTT
.	TRBJ1-5	.	TRBV10-3	CAISEVEYSNQPQHF	TGTGCCATCAGTGAGGTAGAATATAGCAATCAGCCCCAGCATTTT
TRBD2	TRBJ2-5	.	TRBV10-3	CAISETSDSQIQETQYF	TGTGCCATCAGTGAGACTAGCGATAGTCAAATCCAAGAGACCCAGTACTTC
TRBD1	TRBJ2-1	.	TRBV5-1	CASSSGTGSREQFF	TGCGCCAGCAGCTCGGGGACAGGGTCCCGTGAGCAGTTCTTC
TRBD2	TRBJ2-7	.	TRBV6-5	CASALAVYGGEQYF	TGTGCCAGCGCCCTAGCGGTTTACGGGGGGGAGCAGTACTTC
TRBD2	TRBJ2-7	few	TRBV5-4	CASSLEVGGSYEQYF	TGTGCCAGCAGCTTGGAAGTGGGGGGGTCCTACGAGCAGTACTTC
.	TRBJ1-5	once	TRBV11-2	CASSLDVGAGQPQHF	TGTGCCAGCAGCTTAGATGTGGGGGCTGGACAGCCCCAGCATTTT
.	TRBJ1-6	.	TRBV27	CASSSRPKRSNSPLHF	TGTGCCAGCAGTTCCCGGCCCAAAAGGAGTAATTCACCCCTCCACTTT
.	TRBJ1-6	few	TRBV6-5	CASNWGEGSPLHF	TGTGCCAGCAATTGGGGGGAGGGCTCACCCCTCCACTTT
TRBD1	TRBJ1-4	.	TRBV7-9	CASSRDSSNEKLFF	TGTGCCAGCAGCCGGGACAGCTCTAATGAAAAACTGTTTTTT
.	TRBJ1-5	.	TRBV15	CATSTNTGIRRQPQHF	TGTGCCACCAGCACGAACACAGGGATTCGACGTCAGCCCCAGCATTTT
TRBD2	TRBJ2-7	.	TRBV19	CASRDSGLPYEQYF	TGTGCCAGTAGGGACTCGGGACTACCCTACGAGCAGTACTTC
.	TRBJ2-7	.	TRBV29-1	CSVVGRAYEQYF	TGCAGCGTTGTAGGCAGGGCCTACGAGCAGTACTTC
TRBD2	TRBJ2-3	.	TRBV19	CASSMGRLASGTDTQYF	TGTGCCAGTAGTATGGGCCGACTAGCGTCTGGGACAGATACGCAGTATTTT
.	TRBJ1-2	.	TRBV5-1	CASSSLGHEGYTF	TGCGCCAGCAGCTCCCTGGGACATGAGGGCTACACCTTC
TRBD2	TRBJ2-1	.	TRBV30	CAWTLSRENKFF	TGTGCCTGGACCCTTTCGCGGGAGAACAAGTTCTTC
TRBD1	TRBJ2-7	.	TRBV11-1	CASSLGWTGYEQYF	TGTGCCAGCAGCTTAGGGTGGACAGGCTACGAGCAGTACTTC
TRBD1	TRBJ1-1	.	TRBV13	CASSPGQGMAEAFF	TGTGCCAGCAGCCCTGGACAGGGTATGGCTGAAGCTTTCTTT
TRBD2	TRBJ2-1	.	TRBV10-3	CAISEIQAGSTYNEQFF	TGTGCCATCAGTGAAATACAAGCGGGATCAACCTACAATGAGCAGTTCTTC
TRBD2	TRBJ2-2	.	TRBV9	CASSASHSGGVTGELFF	TGTGCCAGCAGCGCCTCCCATAGCGGGGGGGTCACCGGGGAGCTGTTTTTT
TRBD2	TRBJ2-7	.	TRBV6-5	CASSYGLADSYEQYF	TGTGCCAGCAGTTACGGACTAGCGGACTCCTACGAGCAGTACTTC
.	TRBJ2-7	.	TRBV7-9	CASSLEAAGNYEQYF	TGTGCCAGCAGCTTAGAGGCCGCAGGGAACTACGAGCAGTACTTC
.	TRBJ1-1	.	TRBV11-3	CASSLTWGAEAFF	TGTGCCAGCAGCTTAACATGGGGCGCTGAAGCTTTCTTT
.	TRBJ1-5	few	TRBV10-2	CASSRDNSNQPQHF	TGCGCCAGCAGTAGGGACAATAGCAATCAGCCCCAGCATTTT
.	TRBJ2-2	.	TRBV30	CAWSVVLQAGELFF	TGTGCCTGGAGTGTAGTATTACAGGCCGGGGAGCTGTTTTTT
.	TRBJ2-1	.	TRBV27	CASSLLEPTGGEQFF	TGTGCCAGCAGTTTACTGGAACCCACCGGGGGTGAGCAGTTCTTC
.	TRBJ2-4	.	TRBV28	CASSPLVVGGIQYF	TGTGCCAGCAGTCCCCTTGTAGTCGGCGGCATTCAGTACTTC
.	TRBJ2-2	.	TRBV19	CASSRTPNRRGTGELFF	TGTGCCAGTAGTAGAACTCCAAACCGTCGAGGCACCGGGGAGCTGTTTTTT
TRBD1	TRBJ2-5	.	TRBV18	CASSPDRGLGETQYF	TGTGCCAGCTCACCAGACAGGGGGCTGGGGGAGACCCAGTACTTC
TRBD2	TRBJ2-1	.	TRBV29-1	CSVDGLAGSNEQFF	TGCAGCGTTGATGGCCTAGCGGGGTCCAATGAGCAGTTCTTC
.	TRBJ2-7	.	TRBV9	CASSGRDTSYEQYF	TGTGCCAGCAGCGGCCGGGACACTTCCTACGAGCAGTACTTC
TRBD2	TRBJ2-7	.	TRBV7-2	CASSSSGSAYEQYF	TGTGCCAGCAGCTCCAGCGGGAGTGCCTACGAGCAGTACTTC
TRBD1	TRBJ2-1	.	TRBV5-1	CASSPDRSSYNEQFF	TGCGCCAGCAGCCCGGACAGGAGCTCCTACAATGAGCAGTTCTTC
TRBD1	TRBJ2-3	.	TRBV6-5	CASSYSLGTGRDTQYF	TGTGCCAGCAGTTACTCGTTGGGGACAGGAAGGGATACGCAGTATTTT
TRBD1	TRBJ1-2	.	TRBV28	CASRSGQGNYGYTF	TGTGCCAGCAGGTCCGGACAGGGCAACTATGGCTACACCTTC
.	TRBJ2-4	.	TRBV11-2	CASSHIRGSYIQYF	TGTGCCAGCAGCCACATCAGGGGTTCATACATTCAGTACTTC
.	TRBJ1-2	.	TRBV7-9	CSSSLEQVSGYTF	TGTTCCAGCAGCTTAGAACAGGTGTCTGGCTACACCTTC
.	TRBJ2-7	once	TRBV2	CASSEGGSSVYEQYF	TGTGCCAGCAGTGAAGGGGGAAGTAGCGTTTACGAGCAGTACTTC
TRBD2	TRBJ2-7	.	TRBV2	CASSEAGLAGGPRGDEQYF	TGTGCCAGCAGTGAAGCGGGACTAGCGGGGGGGCCTCGGGGTGACGAGCAGTACTTC